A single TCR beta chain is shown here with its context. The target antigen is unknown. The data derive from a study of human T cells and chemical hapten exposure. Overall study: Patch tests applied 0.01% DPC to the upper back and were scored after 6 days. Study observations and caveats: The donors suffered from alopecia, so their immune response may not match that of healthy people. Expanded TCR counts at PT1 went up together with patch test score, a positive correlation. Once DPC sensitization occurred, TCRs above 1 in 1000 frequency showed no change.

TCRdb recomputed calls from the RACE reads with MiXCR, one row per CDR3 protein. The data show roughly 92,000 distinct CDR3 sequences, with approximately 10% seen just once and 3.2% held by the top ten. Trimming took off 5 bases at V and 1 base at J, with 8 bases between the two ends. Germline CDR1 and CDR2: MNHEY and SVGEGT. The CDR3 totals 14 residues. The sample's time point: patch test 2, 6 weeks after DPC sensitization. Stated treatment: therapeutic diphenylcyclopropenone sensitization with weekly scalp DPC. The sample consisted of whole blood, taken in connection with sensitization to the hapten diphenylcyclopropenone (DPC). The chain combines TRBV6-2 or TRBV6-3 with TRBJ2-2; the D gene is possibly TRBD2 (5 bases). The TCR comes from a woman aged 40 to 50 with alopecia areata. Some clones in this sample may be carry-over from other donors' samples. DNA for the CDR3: TGTGCCAGCAGTAGAGGGATGAACACCGGGGAGCTGTTTTTT. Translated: CASSRGMNTGELFF.